A selection of T cell receptor beta chains follows, all from one sample in a study of blood T cells in healthy people across ages. Using its own MiXCR run on the 5' RACE reads, TCRdb lists one record per CDR3 protein. This table holds over a million distinct CDR3 sequences, 42% found once. Sequenced sample: blood. These receptor sequences come from a woman aged 18-29 years in good health. Both conserved end residues are part of each CDR3. Each record gives: clone size, D gene, CDR3 length, V gene, J gene, CDR3 DNA, CDR3 protein. A D gene is named only where the DNA matches it firmly. Some rows mark clone size as missing; the rest say once, few, many or name a class of expanded clone.

abundance: few; d_gene: TRBD1; len: 15; v_gene: TRBV5-5; j_gene: TRBJ2-1; CDR3nt: TGTGCCAGCAGCTTGGCCGGACAGGAGTACAATGAGCAGTTCTTC; CDR3aa: CASSLAGQEYNEQFF
abundance: -; d_gene: -; len: 13; v_gene: TRBV20-1; j_gene: TRBJ1-5; CDR3nt: TGCAGTGCTATAACCGGAGCGGGTCTGCCCCAGCATTTT; CDR3aa: CSAITGAGLPQHF
abundance: -; d_gene: -; len: 14; v_gene: TRBV28; j_gene: TRBJ1-6; CDR3nt: TGTGCCAGCAGAACGGGACGGGGCGAATCACCCCTCCACTTT; CDR3aa: CASRTGRGESPLHF
abundance: -; d_gene: -; len: 14; v_gene: TRBV6-1; j_gene: TRBJ2-7; CDR3nt: TGTGCCAGCACTGATCAGAGGGGCTACAATGAGCAGTACTTC; CDR3aa: CASTDQRGYNEQYF
abundance: -; d_gene: -; len: 14; v_gene: TRBV6-2/TRBV6-3; j_gene: TRBJ2-1; CDR3nt: TGTGCCAGCAGCACCCGTGGTCGATACAATGAGCAGTTCTTC; CDR3aa: CASSTRGRYNEQFF
abundance: -; d_gene: -; len: 14; v_gene: TRBV7-9; j_gene: TRBJ1-3; CDR3nt: TGTGCCAGCAGCCGAATGAGAGTTGAAAACACCATATATTTT; CDR3aa: CASSRMRVENTIYF
abundance: few; d_gene: -; len: 13; v_gene: TRBV12-3/TRBV12-4; j_gene: TRBJ2-3; CDR3nt: TGTGCCTCTAGGGGGGGAGGTCCAGATACGCAGTATTTT; CDR3aa: CASRGGGPDTQYF
abundance: -; d_gene: -; len: 13; v_gene: TRBV5-1; j_gene: TRBJ2-3; CDR3nt: TGCGCCAGCAGACCGGGGGTTGAAGATACGCAGTATTTT; CDR3aa: CASRPGVEDTQYF
abundance: -; d_gene: TRBD2; len: 15; v_gene: TRBV19; j_gene: TRBJ2-1; CDR3nt: TGTGCCAGTAGTCCCCTAGCGGGGATCTACAATGAGCAGTTCTTC; CDR3aa: CASSPLAGIYNEQFF
abundance: -; d_gene: TRBD2; len: 15; v_gene: TRBV4-3; j_gene: TRBJ2-3; CDR3nt: TGCGCCAGCGGCCCGACTAGCGGCCCCAGAGATACGCAGTATTTT; CDR3aa: CASGPTSGPRDTQYF
abundance: -; d_gene: -; len: 17; v_gene: TRBV10-3; j_gene: TRBJ1-2; CDR3nt: TGTGCCATCAGTGAGTCCGCGACGCCTTTTAAAGTATATGGCTACACCTTC; CDR3aa: CAISESATPFKVYGYTF
abundance: -; d_gene: TRBD2; len: 18; v_gene: TRBV7-8; j_gene: TRBJ2-1; CDR3nt: TGTGCCAGCAGCTTAAGGGGACTAGCGGGGGCCCTCTACAATGAGCAGTTCTTC; CDR3aa: CASSLRGLAGALYNEQFF
abundance: few; d_gene: -; len: 14; v_gene: TRBV11-3; j_gene: TRBJ2-3; CDR3nt: TGTGCCAGCAGCCCAAGGGCGCCCACAGATACGCAGTATTTT; CDR3aa: CASSPRAPTDTQYF
abundance: -; d_gene: TRBD1; len: 16; v_gene: TRBV6-6; j_gene: TRBJ2-1; CDR3nt: TGTGCCAGCAGTTACGCCGGGACAGGGTTCCACAATGAGCAGTTCTTC; CDR3aa: CASSYAGTGFHNEQFF
abundance: -; d_gene: -; len: 16; v_gene: TRBV27; j_gene: TRBJ2-5; CDR3nt: TGTGCCAGCAGTTTATCGATTGCGGCAGGGGAGGAGACCCAGTACTTC; CDR3aa: CASSLSIAAGEETQYF
abundance: once; d_gene: -; len: 13; v_gene: TRBV6-5; j_gene: TRBJ2-1; CDR3nt: TGTGCCAGCAGTTACCGTTGGGGCAATGAGCAGTTCTTC; CDR3aa: CASSYRWGNEQFF
abundance: -; d_gene: -; len: 16; v_gene: TRBV20-1; j_gene: TRBJ2-1; CDR3nt: TGCAGTGCTAGAGACTCAACCGGAGGGGCCCTCAATGAGCAGTTCTTC; CDR3aa: CSARDSTGGALNEQFF
abundance: -; d_gene: -; len: 14; v_gene: TRBV29-1; j_gene: TRBJ2-2; CDR3nt: TGCAGCGTTGCTGCGGGGACGAACACCGGGGAGCTGTTTTTT; CDR3aa: CSVAAGTNTGELFF
abundance: few; d_gene: -; len: 13; v_gene: TRBV27; j_gene: TRBJ2-7; CDR3nt: TGTGCCAGCAGTTTAGCGGGCGACAATGAGCAGTACTTC; CDR3aa: CASSLAGDNEQYF
abundance: -; d_gene: -; len: 12; v_gene: TRBV7-9; j_gene: TRBJ1-2; CDR3nt: TGTGCCAGCAGCTCCCCGATGGGAGGCTACACCTTC; CDR3aa: CASSSPMGGYTF
abundance: few; d_gene: -; len: 12; v_gene: TRBV7-9; j_gene: TRBJ2-5; CDR3nt: TGTGCCAGCAGGTCGAGTTGGGAGACCCAGTACTTC; CDR3aa: CASRSSWETQYF
abundance: few; d_gene: -; len: 12; v_gene: TRBV12-3/TRBV12-4; j_gene: TRBJ2-1; CDR3nt: TGTGCCAGCAGTTTATCCGTCCATGAGCAGTTCTTC; CDR3aa: CASSLSVHEQFF
abundance: -; d_gene: -; len: 14; v_gene: TRBV7-9; j_gene: TRBJ1-5; CDR3nt: TGTGCCAGCAGCTTGGGAAATACCAATCAGCCCCAGCATTTT; CDR3aa: CASSLGNTNQPQHF
abundance: -; d_gene: -; len: 14; v_gene: TRBV30; j_gene: TRBJ1-6; CDR3nt: TGTGCCTGGAAGTTGGTGGGACTTTATTCACCCCTCCACTTT; CDR3aa: CAWKLVGLYSPLHF
abundance: -; d_gene: -; len: 15; v_gene: TRBV24-1; j_gene: TRBJ2-5; CDR3nt: TGTGCCACCAGTGATGTGACGGAACTATCTGAGACCCAGTACTTC; CDR3aa: CATSDVTELSETQYF
abundance: -; d_gene: -; len: 14; v_gene: TRBV20-1; j_gene: TRBJ2-5; CDR3nt: TGCAGTGCTAGAGATCCGGGAGCCCAAGAGACCCAGTACTTC; CDR3aa: CSARDPGAQETQYF
abundance: -; d_gene: -; len: 13; v_gene: TRBV5-1; j_gene: TRBJ2-2; CDR3nt: TGCGCCAGTCACACCCAGGGGACCGGGGTGCTGTTTTTT; CDR3aa: CASHTQGTGVLFF
abundance: -; d_gene: TRBD2; len: 16; v_gene: TRBV7-2; j_gene: TRBJ2-5; CDR3nt: TGTGCCAGCAGCAAGGCTAGCGGGGGTATTCTATGGACCCAGTACTTC; CDR3aa: CASSKASGGILWTQYF
abundance: few; d_gene: -; len: 12; v_gene: TRBV6-2/TRBV6-3; j_gene: TRBJ2-5; CDR3nt: TGTGCCAGCAGTCGCATCAAAGAGACCCAGTACTTC; CDR3aa: CASSRIKETQYF
abundance: -; d_gene: TRBD1; len: 15; v_gene: TRBV5-4; j_gene: TRBJ2-3; CDR3nt: TGTGCCAGCAGCCCCGGACAGGCCTACACAGATACGCAGTATTTT; CDR3aa: CASSPGQAYTDTQYF
abundance: few; d_gene: -; len: 16; v_gene: TRBV4-3; j_gene: TRBJ2-1; CDR3nt: TGCGCCAGCAGCCAAATCATGATCGTCGAGGTTGATGAGCAGTTCTTC; CDR3aa: CASSQIMIVEVDEQFF
abundance: few; d_gene: -; len: 13; v_gene: TRBV4-1; j_gene: TRBJ1-1; CDR3nt: TGCGCCAGCAGCCAATTAGAGGGCACTGAAGCTTTCTTT; CDR3aa: CASSQLEGTEAFF
abundance: -; d_gene: -; len: 18; v_gene: TRBV3-1; j_gene: TRBJ1-1; CDR3nt: TGTGCCAGCAGCCAAGTCAGATTCCGTGTGAGGAGGAACACTGAAGCTTTCTTT; CDR3aa: CASSQVRFRVRRNTEAFF
abundance: -; d_gene: -; len: 14; v_gene: TRBV15; j_gene: TRBJ1-2; CDR3nt: TGTGCCACCAGCAGAGAGTCGGCACTGGGTGGCTACACCTTC; CDR3aa: CATSRESALGGYTF
abundance: -; d_gene: -; len: 15; v_gene: TRBV4-3; j_gene: TRBJ2-7; CDR3nt: TGCGCCAGCAGCCAAGGGAGGGGGGCCCCGTACGAGCAGTACTTC; CDR3aa: CASSQGRGAPYEQYF
abundance: -; d_gene: -; len: 14; v_gene: TRBV6-2/TRBV6-3; j_gene: TRBJ2-7; CDR3nt: TGTGCCAGCAGTGACTCGACGGGAACCTACGAGCAGTACTTC; CDR3aa: CASSDSTGTYEQYF
abundance: few; d_gene: -; len: 15; v_gene: TRBV28; j_gene: TRBJ2-3; CDR3nt: TGTGCCAGCAGCGCCCAAGGGAGAGGGACAGATACGCAGTATTTT; CDR3aa: CASSAQGRGTDTQYF
abundance: -; d_gene: -; len: 16; v_gene: TRBV3-1; j_gene: TRBJ1-6; CDR3nt: TGTGCCAGCAGCCAAGATCGGATCGCGGGCGCTCCACCCCTCCACTTT; CDR3aa: CASSQDRIAGAPPLHF
abundance: -; d_gene: -; len: 13; v_gene: TRBV5-1; j_gene: TRBJ2-5; CDR3nt: TGCGCCAGCAGCTTGGATACGAAAGAGACCCAGTACTTC; CDR3aa: CASSLDTKETQYF
abundance: few; d_gene: -; len: 14; v_gene: TRBV7-2; j_gene: TRBJ2-5; CDR3nt: TGTGCCAGCAGCTCAAGGACTGAAACGGAGACCCAGTACTTC; CDR3aa: CASSSRTETETQYF
abundance: -; d_gene: TRBD1; len: 11; v_gene: TRBV27; j_gene: TRBJ1-2; CDR3nt: TGTGCCAGCGGACAGGACTATGGCTACACCTTC; CDR3aa: CASGQDYGYTF
abundance: -; d_gene: -; len: 15; v_gene: TRBV5-1; j_gene: TRBJ2-7; CDR3nt: TGCGCCAGCAGCTTGGTTCGGACCGGGCCCTACGAGCAGTACTTC; CDR3aa: CASSLVRTGPYEQYF
abundance: -; d_gene: TRBD2; len: 15; v_gene: TRBV20-1; j_gene: TRBJ2-1; CDR3nt: TGCAGTGCTAGAGAGGCTAGCGGGAGTTTTCGTGAGCAGTTCTTC; CDR3aa: CSAREASGSFREQFF
abundance: -; d_gene: -; len: 15; v_gene: TRBV7-9; j_gene: TRBJ2-1; CDR3nt: TGTGCCAGCAGCCCAAGCGGGCTACCCTACAATGAGCAGTTCTTC; CDR3aa: CASSPSGLPYNEQFF
abundance: -; d_gene: -; len: 12; v_gene: TRBV12-3/TRBV12-4; j_gene: TRBJ2-1; CDR3nt: TGTGCCAGCAGGTTAAACAGCAATGAGCAGTTCTTC; CDR3aa: CASRLNSNEQFF
abundance: -; d_gene: -; len: 13; v_gene: TRBV30; j_gene: TRBJ2-3; CDR3nt: TGTGCCTGGAGTGAAGACAGTCCAGATACGCAGTATTTT; CDR3aa: CAWSEDSPDTQYF
abundance: -; d_gene: TRBD1; len: 13; v_gene: TRBV20-1; j_gene: TRBJ1-2; CDR3nt: TGCAGTGCCAAAACAGGGGGAAACTATGGCTACACCTTC; CDR3aa: CSAKTGGNYGYTF
abundance: few; d_gene: -; len: 12; v_gene: TRBV5-1; j_gene: TRBJ2-1; CDR3nt: TGCGCCAGCAGCTCGGTCGGAAGGGAGCAGTTCTTC; CDR3aa: CASSSVGREQFF
abundance: few; d_gene: TRBD2; len: 14; v_gene: TRBV2; j_gene: TRBJ2-1; CDR3nt: TGTGCCAGCAAGCTAGCGGGGAGCTACAATGAGCAGTTCTTC; CDR3aa: CASKLAGSYNEQFF
abundance: -; d_gene: TRBD2; len: 16; v_gene: TRBV4-3; j_gene: TRBJ2-2; CDR3nt: TGCGCCAGCAGCCAAGTTAGCGGGGGGGCTACCGGGGAGCTGTTTTTT; CDR3aa: CASSQVSGGATGELFF
abundance: few; d_gene: -; len: 13; v_gene: TRBV7-3; j_gene: TRBJ1-1; CDR3nt: TGTGCCAGCAGCCCGCGCGGCGTTATGGAAGCTTTCTTT; CDR3aa: CASSPRGVMEAFF
abundance: few; d_gene: -; len: 14; v_gene: TRBV29-1; j_gene: TRBJ1-1; CDR3nt: TGCAGCGTTGAGCTTCTTGGCGGGTACACTGAAGCTTTCTTT; CDR3aa: CSVELLGGYTEAFF
abundance: -; d_gene: TRBD2; len: 16; v_gene: TRBV20-1; j_gene: TRBJ2-3; CDR3nt: TGCAGTGCTACAGCCAAAGCGGGGGGGCGTCAAGATACGCAGTATTTT; CDR3aa: CSATAKAGGRQDTQYF